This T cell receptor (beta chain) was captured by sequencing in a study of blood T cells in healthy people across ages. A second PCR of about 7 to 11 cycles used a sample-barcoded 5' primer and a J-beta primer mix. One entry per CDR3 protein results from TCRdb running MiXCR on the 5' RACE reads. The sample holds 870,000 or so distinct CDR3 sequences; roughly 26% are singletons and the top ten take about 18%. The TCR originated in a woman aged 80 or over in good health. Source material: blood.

CDR3 DNA: TGTGCCAGCAGCTTAGGTTACAGGGGGCCGAACACTGAAGCTTTCTTT. This sequence encodes CASSLGYRGPNTEAFF. The chain links TRBV7-6 to TRBJ1-1, with 9 bases that match TRBD1. The CDR3 sequence is 16 residues long. CDR1 SGHVS and CDR2 FNYEAQ come from the germline V gene. Trimming cost V 1 base and J 1 base; bases outside gene matches: 4.